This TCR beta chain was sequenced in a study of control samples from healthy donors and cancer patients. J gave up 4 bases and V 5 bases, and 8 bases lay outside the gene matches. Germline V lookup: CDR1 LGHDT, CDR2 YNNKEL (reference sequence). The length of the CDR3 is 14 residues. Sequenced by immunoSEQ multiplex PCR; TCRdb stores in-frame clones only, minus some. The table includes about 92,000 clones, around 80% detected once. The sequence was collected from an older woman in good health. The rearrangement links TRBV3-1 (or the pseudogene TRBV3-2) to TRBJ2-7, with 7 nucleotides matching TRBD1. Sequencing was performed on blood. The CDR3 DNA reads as TGTGCCAGCAGCAAACCGGGACAGATTTACGAGCAGTACTTC. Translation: CASSKPGQIYEQYF.